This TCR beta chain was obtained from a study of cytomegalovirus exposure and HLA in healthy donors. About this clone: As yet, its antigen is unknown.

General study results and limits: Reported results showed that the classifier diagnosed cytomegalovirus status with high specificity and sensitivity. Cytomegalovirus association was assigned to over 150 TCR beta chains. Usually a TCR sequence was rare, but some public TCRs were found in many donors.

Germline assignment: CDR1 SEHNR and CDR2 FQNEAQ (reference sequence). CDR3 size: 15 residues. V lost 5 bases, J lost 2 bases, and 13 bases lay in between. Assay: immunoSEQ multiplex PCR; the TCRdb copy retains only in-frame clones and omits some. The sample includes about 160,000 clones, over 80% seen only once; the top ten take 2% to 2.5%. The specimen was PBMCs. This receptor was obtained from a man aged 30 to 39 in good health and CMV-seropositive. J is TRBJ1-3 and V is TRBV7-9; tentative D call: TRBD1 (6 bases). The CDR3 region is CASSLQGITGNTIYF. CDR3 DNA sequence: TGTGCCAGCAGCCTACAGGGTATTACTGGAAACACCATATATTTT.